This T cell receptor (beta chain) was identified in a study of CD8+CD57+ T cells in acquired aplastic anemia. Study-wide background: The average for DNA from sorted CD4+ and CD8+ cells was roughly 3 ug.

This clonotype was found many times. This CDR3 comprises 14 residues. The V and J ends lost 0 bases and 1 base respectively, with 6 bases between them. Germline CDR1 MNHEY, CDR2 SVGEGT. The use of genomic DNA as template underpinned the TCR beta VDJ and CDR3 profiling. TCRdb reprocessed the reads via MiXCR and lists one record per CDR3 protein. Among approximately 200,000 distinct CDR3 sequences listed, 50% to 55% were seen once. The clonotype originates from a human donor in good health, serving as a control. The material sequenced was sorted CD4+, CD8+, or CD8+CD57+ T cells (not recorded which) from PBMCs. The V gene is TRBV6-2 or TRBV6-3, the J gene TRBJ1-1; no clear D. The CDR3 region is CASSYSDRNTEAFF. The CDR3 DNA reads as TGTGCCAGCAGTTACTCAGACCGGAACACTGAAGCTTTCTTT.